The entry that follows covers one TCR beta chain sequence. Its cognate antigen has yet to be identified. Base qualities were left out, and no much larger clone turns up one base away. The germline V gene encodes CDR1 MNHEY and CDR2 SMNVEV (reference sequence). The CDR3 numbers 15 residues from cysteine through phenylalanine. The only DNA kept is the CDR3, 45 bases in frame from the first base. At the junction V is shortened by 6 bases and J by 6 bases; bases outside the gene matches: 13. This sample was taken from a study of blood T cell repertoires in COVID-19 (TCRdb year 2020). Study-wide context: Samples covering the acute and convalescent phases of COVID-19 were provided by collaborators in the United States, Italy and Spain. The prospective study material was composed of cDNA or gDNA derived from T cells, B-cell-depleted T cells, or PBMCs. The dataset comprised deeply sampled blood TCRbeta repertoires from subjects exposed to, actively infected with, or recovered from COVID-19. The sample metadata nearly always contained a de-identified subject ID, COVID-19 status, age in years and sex. HLA class I and class II types, where available, came from metadata supplied by the sample provider rather than from assay-based typing. The samples were drawn from two sources: the first 160 participants of the ongoing ImmuneRACE study, and 1,254 subjects contributed by 6 global collaborators. The repertoires were released in a freely available public database intended as a resource for research on the immune response to SARS-CoV-2. Findings and caveats that apply to the study as a whole: How much clinical and demographic metadata was included differed by source and by participant, and the metadata was provided uncurated.

In Seattle, one collaborating source enrolled patients while the infection was active and tracked those patients longitudinally over the course of disease. Each collaborating institution followed its own protocols to collect whole blood in K2EDTA tubes. Collaborator samples were shipped for TCRbeta analysis as frozen whole blood, isolated PBMCs, or DNA extracted from either sample type. The immunoSEQ Assay, a bias-controlled multiplex PCR, was used to amplify TCRbeta CDR3 regions from genomic DNA. The original methods were these. Within the assay, amplification of reference gene primers was used to estimate how many nucleated cells each sample contained. To quantify the absolute abundance of each unique TCRbeta CDR3 rearrangement, sequence reads were collapsed and filtered. Productive Simpson clonality was computed per sample as the square root of Simpson's diversity index over productive rearrangements. TCRdb carries this immuneACCESS record with in-frame sequences only. Its versions omit some clonotypes, under half of them owing to an unresolved V gene in the studies checked, with the rest unexplained. V and J calls and clone size are given by that table; D and trimming were obtained from the DNA. The sample table records 350,000 or so clones; around nine tenths of these occur just once. Roughly 4% of the sample rests with the top ten.

Sequenced sample: peripheral blood. The source of this sequence is a woman in her fifties or sixties with COVID-19, enrolled during active disease. The sequence is built from TRBV27 and TRBJ2-7, with 8 middle bases fitting TRBD1. For the CDR3, the sequence is CASRHRPDRVSEQYF. The DNA sequence is TGTGCCAGCAGGCACCGGCCGGACAGGGTATCCGAGCAGTACTTC.